Below are 17 T cell receptor beta chains sequenced from a single sample in a study of T cells after somatic rescue of genetic block. Profiled with immunoSEQ multiplex PCR; TCRdb holds only in-frame clones, not every one. The sample has tens of thousands of clones, 80% to 95% seen once. Specimen: peripheral blood mononuclear cells (PBMCs). These receptors were taken from a man aged 35-49 years.

The chain joins TRBV7-8 to TRBJ1-5; tentatively, D is TRBD1 (5 bases). The CDR3 covers 13 residues. V was cut by 5 bases and J by 7 bases, with 12 bases left in between. Germline V gene lookup returns CDR1 SGHVS and CDR2 FQNEAQ. CDR3 nucleotide sequence: TGTGCCAGCAGCCTCAGGGTTGGGCAGCCCCAGCATTTT. Protein product: CASSLRVGQPQHF.

The count of this clone is one. The chain couples TRBV6-6 to TRBJ2-7; 10 nucleotides line up with TRBD1. Trimming at V came to 3 bases and at J to 1 base, leaving 3 bases not matched to a gene. This CDR3 is built from 15 residues. In germline, CDR1 is MNHNY, CDR2 SVGAGI (reference sequence). CDR3 in DNA: TGTGCCAGCAGTTATGGGACAGGGGCGTCCTACGAGCAGTACTTC. This encodes CASSYGTGASYEQYF.

Written as DNA, the CDR3 is TGTGCCAGCAGTTACTCGGGGGGCCCCTACGAGCAGTACTTC. As protein: CASSYSGGPYEQYF. The chain joins TRBV6-5 to TRBJ2-7, with D perhaps matching TRBD1 or TRBD2 (6 bases each). The germline CDR1 and CDR2 sequences are MNHEY and SVGAGI. Trimming took 0 bases from V and 2 from J, leaving 8 bases between them. The CDR3 totals 14 residues.

The V call is TRBV30, the J call TRBJ2-7; possibly TRBD1 for D (5 bases). Per the germline V gene, CDR1 is GTSNPN and CDR2 is SVGIG (reference sequence). CDR3 length: 11 residues. Trimming pared 5 bases from V and 5 bases from J, leaving 10 bases between. CDR3 in amino acids: CAWGASDEQYF. CDR3 sequence (DNA): TGTGCCTGGGGGGCCTCGGACGAGCAGTACTTC.

V and J are TRBV10-3 and TRBJ2-5, with 7 nucleotides matching TRBD2. The length of the CDR3 is 14 residues. The V segment lost 4 bases and the J segment 5 bases; nucleotides outside the gene matches: 7. Germline CDR1 and CDR2: ENHRY and SYGVKD. This CDR3 reads CAISVTAGVETQYF. CDR3 DNA sequence: TGTGCCATCAGTGTCACGGCGGGAGTTGAGACCCAGTACTTC.

This chain links TRBV2 with TRBJ2-7; 9 positions match TRBD1. The CDR3 totals 13 residues. The V and J ends lost 6 bases and 5 bases, in that order; junction bases with no gene match: 5. Germline V gene sequence: CDR1 SNHLY, CDR2 FYNNEI. The CDR3 sequence is CASRWTGANEQYF. CDR3 nucleotide sequence: TGTGCCAGCAGGTGGACAGGGGCCAACGAGCAGTACTTC.

This rearrangement joins TRBV5-8 to TRBJ2-5; 10 positions match TRBD2. This CDR3 comprises 16 residues. Germline CDR1 SGHTS, CDR2 YDEGEE. J lost 2 bases, V lost 3 bases, and 7 bases had no gene match. CDR3 nucleotides: TGTGCCAGCAGCTCCGGGACTAGCGCGACACAAGAGACCCAGTACTTC. This sequence encodes CASSSGTSATQETQYF.

This chain uses TRBV4-1 with TRBJ2-3; D gene unclear. This CDR3 is 17 amino acids long. Germline V CDR1 and CDR2: MGHRA, YSYEKL. Trimming removed 0 bases at V and 1 base at J, with 14 bases between. Written as DNA, the CDR3 is TGCGCCAGCAGCCAAGATCTTTCATCCGAGGGCACAGATACGCAGTATTTT. Encoded protein: CASSQDLSSEGTDTQYF.

V gene TRBV11-2 combines with J gene TRBJ1-2; perhaps TRBD1 as D (6 bases). Germline V gene sequence: CDR1 SGHAT, CDR2 FQNNGV. Trimming cost V 0 bases and J 12 bases, with 14 bases left between them. There are 13 residues in the CDR3. As DNA, the CDR3 is TGTGCCAGCAGCTTAGATTTAGGCAGGGGTCACACCTTC. It specifies CASSLDLGRGHTF.

This clone has just one count. The rearrangement uses TRBV7-9 and TRBJ2-7; D remains ambiguous. Per germline, CDR1 SEHNR and CDR2 FQNEAQ (reference sequence). The CDR3 loop spans 11 amino acids. V was trimmed by 4 bases and J by 2 bases, leaving 3 bases between them. The CDR3: CASSSPYEQYF. In nucleotides, the CDR3 is TGTGCCAGCAGCTCACCCTACGAGCAGTACTTC.

The chain has TRBV9 and TRBJ2-7; the D gene is possibly TRBD2 (6 bases). Germline V gene sequence: CDR1 SGDLS, CDR2 YYNGEE. The CDR3 totals 16 residues. Trimming shortened V by 3 bases and J by 3 bases, and 19 bases separated the two germline ends. This chain's CDR3 is CASSERDGGFGYEQYF. In DNA form, the CDR3 reads TGTGCCAGCAGCGAACGGGACGGGGGTTTCGGCTACGAGCAGTACTTC. Full variable domain (missing parts from reference TRBV9 and TRBJ2-7): DSGVTQTPKHLITATGQRVTLRCSPRSGDLSVYWYQQSLDQGLQFLIQYYNGEERAKGNILERFSAQQFPDLHSELNLSSLELGDSALYFCASSERDGGFGYEQYFGPGTRLTVT.

The chain has TRBV27 and TRBJ2-3; D ambiguous. The ends were cut back, 5 bases at V and 2 bases at J, with 14 bases in the middle. Germline CDR1 is MNHEY and CDR2 is SMNVEV (reference sequence). This CDR3 is built from 15 residues. The CDR3 DNA sequence: TGTGCCAGCAGTGATCTATGGCAGAACACAGATACGCAGTATTTT. Amino acid sequence: CASSDLWQNTDTQYF.

The chain combines TRBV4-1 with TRBJ1-2, with 9 bases matching TRBD1. The CDR3 has 15 amino acids. Trimming removed 3 bases from V and 5 bases from J; junction bases left unmatched: 7. Germline CDR1 reads MGHRA; CDR2 reads YSYEKL. For the CDR3, the DNA is TGCGCCAGCAGCCAGACAGGGGGAGATTTGTATGGCTACACCTTC. This gives the protein CASSQTGGDLYGYTF.

J is TRBJ1-1 and V is TRBV5-1; 8 bases map to TRBD1. The CDR3 contains 14 residues. In germline, CDR1 is SGHRS, CDR2 YFSETQ. J lost 1 base, V lost 2 bases, and 1 base had no gene match. CDR3 DNA: TGCGCCAGCAGCTTACAGGGGGGGAACACTGAAGCTTTCTTT. It codes for CASSLQGGNTEAFF.

The chain links TRBV27 to TRBJ2-7; D gene uncertain. The CDR3 covers 13 residues. Germline V CDR1 and CDR2: MNHEY, SMNVEV (reference sequence). The germline V and J ends were trimmed by 2 bases and 0 bases, with 5 bases remaining between them. The CDR3 reads CASSLSASYEQYF. The CDR3 bases are TGTGCCAGCAGTTTAAGCGCCTCCTACGAGCAGTACTTC.

The chain couples TRBV4-3 to TRBJ2-1; D remains ambiguous. V lost 0 bases, J lost 4 bases, and 10 bases lay in between. Germline V gives CDR1 LGHNA, CDR2 YSLEER. The CDR3 contains 15 residues. The CDR3 is CASSQDGNRYNEQFF. Here the CDR3 DNA reads TGCGCCAGCAGCCAAGATGGCAATAGATACAATGAGCAGTTCTTC.

Note on this clone: The sample contains more than one DNA sequence encoding this CDR3. The gene calls are TRBV6-5 and TRBJ2-2, with unresolved D. Trimming took off 6 bases at V and 2 bases at J, with 10 bases between the two ends. Germline V CDR1 and CDR2: MNHEY, SVGAGI. The CDR3 extends over 14 amino acids. CDR3 coding DNA: TGTGCCAGCAGCCCCAGCCCAAACACCGGGGAGCTGTTTTTT. It is translated as CASSPSPNTGELFF.